These 9 T cell receptor beta chains were all obtained from the same sample, sequenced in a study of breast tumors, draining lymph nodes, adjacent tissues (dated by TCRdb to 2016 to 2017). Lymph node samples were obtained from the axillary draining lymph nodes of breast cancer patients. Library preparation used multiplex PCR. Reads for this sample came from an Illumina HiSeq 2000. TCRdb itself trimmed the public reads at Q25 with fastp, ran MiXCR and retained productive beta chains. Each entry is one CDR3 protein sequence, shown with its most common DNA and genes. Counted in this sample were some 230,000 distinct CDR3 sequences; around 34% of them appeared once. The ten most abundant clones make up 3% to 4% of the sample. The source material was axillary lymph node tissue. Receptors originate from a female donor with breast cancer. Some clones in this sample may be carry-over from other donors' samples.

This clonotype appeared many times. The CDR3 loop is CASSEAWGYNQPQHF. The CDR3 DNA sequence: TGTGCCAGCAGTGAAGCTTGGGGTTACAATCAGCCCCAGCATTTT. J is TRBJ1-5 and V is TRBV2; D ambiguous. The CDR3 extends over 15 amino acids. V gave up 0 bases and J gave up 3 bases, with 9 bases separating them. CDR1 and CDR2 from the germline V gene are SNHLY and FYNNEI.

At least ten counts were recorded for this clonotype. V gene TRBV20-1 combines with J gene TRBJ2-1, with a possible D match to TRBD2 (6 bases). This CDR3 has 14 amino acids. V was shortened by 5 bases and J by 1 base, with 12 bases between the two germline ends. Per the germline V gene, CDR1 is DFQATT and CDR2 is SNEGSKA (reference sequence). In DNA, the CDR3 is TGCAGTGCTGTTAGACTAGGATCCTACAATGAGCAGTTCTTC. Amino acid sequence: CSAVRLGSYNEQFF.

The CDR3 region is CSAGEGYGYTF. DNA of the CDR3: TGCAGCGCAGGAGAGGGCTATGGCTACACCTTC. The V and J genes are TRBV29-1 and TRBJ1-2, with D uncertain. From germline, CDR1 is SQVTM and CDR2 ANQGSEA. The V end was cut by 7 bases, the J end by 4 bases, with 10 bases between. The CDR3 has 11 residues.

The rearrangement links TRBV20-1 to TRBJ1-5, with 10 positions matching TRBD1. Germline-derived CDR1 and CDR2 are DFQATT and SNEGSKA (reference sequence). The length of the CDR3 is 15 residues. J was trimmed by 3 bases and V by 5 bases; bases with no gene match: 7. CDR3 in amino acids: CSAQVDRGLNQPQHF. CDR3 sequence (DNA): TGCAGTGCTCAAGTTGACAGGGGGCTCAATCAGCCCCAGCATTTT.

This clonotype has only a few counts. The DNA of the CDR3 is TGCAGTGCTAGAGAGCCAAATTTACCTACCTATGGCTACACCTTC. It specifies CSAREPNLPTYGYTF. The chain uses TRBV20-1 and TRBJ1-2; no clear D. V was shortened by 0 bases and J by 4 bases, with 15 bases between the two germline ends. The CDR3 has 15 amino acids. From germline, CDR1 is DFQATT and CDR2 SNEGSKA (reference sequence).

With regard to this clonotype: Likely a read error: the CDR3 ends without its conserved phenylalanine or tryptophan. The DNA is left out, because the CDR3 cannot be placed on it with certainty; the CDR3 is given as TCRdb lists it. This chain links TRBV13 with TRBJ2-5; no check of the table's D call, TRBD2, against the DNA was made. With termini counted, the CDR3 has 9 amino acids. Germline CDR1 is PRHDT and CDR2 is FYEKMQ (reference sequence). CDR3: CASSNYPAS.

In DNA form, the CDR3 reads TGTGCCACCAGCAGCTTGGAGGCTGAAAATCAGCCCCAGCATTTT. Residues: CATSSLEAENQPQHF. The chain combines TRBV15 with TRBJ1-5, with D unclear. The CDR3 is 15 amino acids. Deletions cut 3 bases from V and 4 bases from J, with 13 bases between. In germline, CDR1 is LNHNV, CDR2 YYDKDF (reference sequence).

As concerns this clonotype: At one end the junction does not follow the germline gene, possibly because of a read error. The CDR3 protein is CASSRGGLAGSQGYQEPQYF. For the CDR3, the DNA is TGTGCCAGCAGCCGAGGAGGACTAGCGGGATCCCAGGGGTACCAAGAGCCCCAGTACTTC. V gene TRBV16 combines with J gene TRBJ2-5; 12 bases line up with TRBD2. The length of the CDR3 is 20 residues. Germline V CDR1 and CDR2: KGHSY, FQNENV.

V gene TRBV27 combines with J gene TRBJ2-1; 12 nucleotides line up with TRBD1. V was clipped by 10 bases and J by 10 bases; unmatched bases: 8. Germline-derived CDR1 and CDR2 are MNHEY and SMNVEV (reference sequence). CDR3 length: 13 amino acids. The CDR3 spells CAIRGQGAEEQFF. DNA of the CDR3: TGTGCCATCCGGGGACAGGGGGCTGAGGAGCAGTTCTTC.